A selection of T cell receptor beta chains follows, all from one sample in a study of blood T cell repertoires in COVID-19. TCRdb's copy holds only in-frame clones and misses some; the assay was immunoSEQ multiplex PCR. The sample holds around 180,000 clones; roughly 85% are singletons and the top ten take over 2.5%. Sequencing was carried out using peripheral blood. Receptor source: a man aged 60-69 years with acute or convalescent COVID-19. CDR3s include the opening cysteine and the closing phenylalanine or tryptophan. The D gene is left open where the match is weak. Only some rows state a clone size, as once, few, many or a class for expanded clones.

J	size	V	D	DNA	CDR3
TRBJ2-7	-	TRBV5-1	-	TGCGCCAGCAGCTTGTGGGTGGCGGGACCGGGGGAGCAGTACTTC	CASSLWVAGPGEQYF
TRBJ2-2	once	TRBV5-5	TRBD1	TGTGCCAGCAGGGGGACAGGGGCGAACACCGGGGAGCTGTTTTTT	CASRGTGANTGELFF
TRBJ1-5	-	TRBV7-8	-	TGTGCCAGCAGCCCCACAGGGAGATTAGATAGCAATCAGCCCCAGCATTTT	CASSPTGRLDSNQPQHF
TRBJ2-1	-	TRBV19	TRBD1	TGTGCCAGTAGTAAGGGGGCGGGTCCATACAATGAGCAGTTCTTC	CASSKGAGPYNEQFF
TRBJ2-2	-	TRBV14	-	TGTGCCAGCAGCCAAAGAGGGTATACCGGGGAGCTGTTTTTT	CASSQRGYTGELFF
TRBJ1-5	few	TRBV5-6	-	TGTGCCAGCAGCACTCAGGGGTATAGCAATCAGCCCCAGCATTTT	CASSTQGYSNQPQHF
TRBJ2-7	-	TRBV2	-	TGTGCCAGCAGTGCGAGACAGGCCAGCTACGAGCAGTACTTC	CASSARQASYEQYF
TRBJ2-2	-	TRBV23-1	TRBD2	TGCGCCAGCAGTAAACGGGGGTACGAACCGCGGGAGGGCCCTCCCGGGGAGCTGTTTTTT	CASSKRGYEPREGPPGELFF
TRBJ1-6	-	TRBV6-5	-	TGTGCCAGCAGTTACGCATGGGCCTCCTATAATTCACCCCTCCACTTT	CASSYAWASYNSPLHF
TRBJ2-7	once	TRBV6-5	TRBD1	TGTGCCAGCAGTTACTCCGGGACAGGGCAGTACGAGCAGTACTTC	CASSYSGTGQYEQYF
TRBJ1-3	-	TRBV27	-	TGTGCCAGCGGTCCGCGGGGTGGAAACACCATATATTTT	CASGPRGGNTIYF
TRBJ2-2	-	TRBV28	-	TGTGCCAGCAGTGTAGGGGGGGTGGACACCGGGGAGCTGTTTTTT	CASSVGGVDTGELFF
TRBJ2-5	-	TRBV5-5	TRBD2	TGTGCCAGCAGCTTGGACCCTTCGGGACTAGCGGGAAAAGAGACCCAGTACTTC	CASSLDPSGLAGKETQYF
TRBJ1-6	-	TRBV3-1/TRBV3-2	TRBD1	TGTGCCAGCAGCCAATGGGACAGGGGGTATTCACCCCTCCACTTT	CASSQWDRGYSPLHF
TRBJ1-6	once	TRBV5-1	-	TGCGCCAGCAGCTCCGGGTCAGGGGATAATTCACCCCTCCACTTT	CASSSGSGDNSPLHF
TRBJ1-1	-	TRBV3-1/TRBV3-2	TRBD1	TGTGCCAGCAGCCCCGGACAGGGACAAGCTTTCTTT	CASSPGQGQAFF
TRBJ1-5	-	TRBV27	TRBD1	TGTGCCAGCAGTTTAGGGACAGGGACTAGCAATCAGCCCCAGCATTTT	CASSLGTGTSNQPQHF
TRBJ2-1	once	TRBV7-6	TRBD2	TGTGCCAGCAGCTTAGCTGGACTAGCGGGAGATGAGCAGTTCTTC	CASSLAGLAGDEQFF
TRBJ2-1	-	TRBV5-4	-	TGTGCCAGCAGCTTGACAGGGCTAGGGGACAATGAGCAGTTCTTC	CASSLTGLGDNEQFF
TRBJ2-5	few	TRBV5-1	TRBD1	TGCGCCAGCAGCTTGGGTGGGACAGGGCCTCTGGGAGAGACCCAGTACTTC	CASSLGGTGPLGETQYF
TRBJ2-3	few	TRBV27	TRBD2	TGTGCCAGCAGTCCGACTAGCGGGCTCGCTTCTCCCCGCACAGATACGCAGTATTTT	CASSPTSGLASPRTDTQYF
TRBJ2-1	-	TRBV4-1	-	TGCGCCAGCAGCCAAGTTATCCGGCTAGCGAACAATGAGCAGTTCTTC	CASSQVIRLANNEQFF
TRBJ2-2	-	TRBV7-2	TRBD1	TGTGCCAGCAGCTTAATGAGACAGGGTCCCACTTCCACCGGGGAGCTGTTTTTT	CASSLMRQGPTSTGELFF
TRBJ1-2	-	TRBV28	-	TGTGCCAGCAGTCCAATCGACAGGTCCTATGGCTACACCTTC	CASSPIDRSYGYTF
TRBJ1-5	-	TRBV5-1	-	TGCGCCAGCAGCTTTGAGGGGGGGAATCAGCCCCAGCATTTT	CASSFEGGNQPQHF
TRBJ1-2	-	TRBV30	TRBD1	TGTGCCTGGAGTAACGGACAGGGCCGCTCCACCTTC	CAWSNGQGRSTF
TRBJ1-3	few	TRBV27	-	TGTGCCAGCAGTCGCTACCCTAGAGGGGGTACGTCTGGAAACACCATATATTTT	CASSRYPRGGTSGNTIYF
TRBJ1-1	-	TRBV11-1	TRBD1	TGTGCCAGCAGCCCCTGGCAGGGGGGATTGAACACTGAAGCTTTCTTT	CASSPWQGGLNTEAFF
TRBJ1-4	-	TRBV27	TRBD1	TGTGCCAGCAGTCCCAACAGGGGGTCGAATGAAAAACTGTTTTTT	CASSPNRGSNEKLFF
TRBJ1-5	-	TRBV10-3	-	TGTGCCATCAGGAAAGACAGCAGCAATCAGCCCCAGCATTTT	CAIRKDSSNQPQHF
TRBJ2-2	few	TRBV25-1	TRBD2	TGTGCCAGCAGTGAATTAAGCGGGAGCGGCACCGGGGAGCTGTTTTTT	CASSELSGSGTGELFF
TRBJ1-1	-	TRBV5-6	-	TGTGCCAGCAGCTTGGCCTCGAACACTGAAGCTTTCTTT	CASSLASNTEAFF
TRBJ2-2	-	TRBV7-9	TRBD2	TGTGCCAGCAGCTTCAACAGCGGGAGAACCGGGGAGCTGTTTTTT	CASSFNSGRTGELFF
TRBJ1-1	-	TRBV11-2	-	TGTGCCAGCAGCTTAGATGAAGTCGGAGGGGCCACTGAAGCTTTCTTT	CASSLDEVGGATEAFF
TRBJ2-2	-	TRBV27	TRBD2	TGTGCCAGCCAGCCGGGCGGGAGGGTATCCGGGGAGCTGTTTTTT	CASQPGGRVSGELFF
TRBJ1-2	few	TRBV11-2	TRBD1	TGTGCCAGCAGCTCCTTCGGGACAGGGGGCGCCGAGGGCTACACCTTC	CASSSFGTGGAEGYTF
TRBJ2-7	many	TRBV5-8	-	TGTGCCAGCAGCCATGGAGGGGCAGGGAACCACGAGCAGTACTTC	CASSHGGAGNHEQYF
TRBJ2-3	once	TRBV9	TRBD2	TGTGCCAGCAGCAATACTAGCGGGAGAACAGATACGCAGTATTTT	CASSNTSGRTDTQYF
TRBJ2-1	-	TRBV7-6	TRBD2	TGTGCCAGCAGCTTAAGGAGCGGGAGCTACAATGAGCAGTTCTTC	CASSLRSGSYNEQFF
TRBJ1-5	-	TRBV15	-	TGTGCCACCAGCAGAGTTTGGGGCAGTTTTAGTCAGCCCCAGCATTTT	CATSRVWGSFSQPQHF
TRBJ2-2	-	TRBV2	-	TGTGCCAGCAGTGCAGGGGAGTCCGGGGAGCTGTTTTTT	CASSAGESGELFF
TRBJ2-7	-	TRBV4-2	TRBD2	TGTGCCAGCAGCCAAGAAGGTCTAGCGGGGAGCTCCTACGAGCAGTACTTC	CASSQEGLAGSSYEQYF
TRBJ1-1	-	TRBV11-2	-	TGTGCCAGCAGCTTATCGGCAGACTTGAACACTGAAGCTTTCTTT	CASSLSADLNTEAFF
TRBJ1-1	-	TRBV27	-	TGTGCCAGCAGTTTGAGGGGAACAGGGCTTATCATGAACACTGAAGCTTTCTTT	CASSLRGTGLIMNTEAFF
TRBJ2-7	-	TRBV7-8	-	TGTGCCAGCAGCTTAGCGGGAGAGGGGAGGGAGCAGTACTTC	CASSLAGEGREQYF
TRBJ2-7	-	TRBV18	TRBD2	TGTGCCAGCTCACTAGTCCGGCCGAATCAGCGGGACCATTCCTACGAGCAGTACTTC	CASSLVRPNQRDHSYEQYF
TRBJ2-1	-	TRBV6-6	-	TGTGCCAGCAGTCTCGGGACTCCCTACAATGAGCAGTTCTTC	CASSLGTPYNEQFF
TRBJ2-2	-	TRBV4-1	-	TGCGCCAGCAGCCAGGGCCGAGGGGGGGACACCGGGGAGCTGTTTTTT	CASSQGRGGDTGELFF
TRBJ2-1	-	TRBV6-5	TRBD2	TGTGCCAGCAGAAGTAGCGGGAGGGAGTTCTTC	CASRSSGREFF
TRBJ2-5	-	TRBV29-1	-	TGCAGCGTTGAAGAAGCGGGCTTCGGTGAGACCCAGTACTTC	CSVEEAGFGETQYF
TRBJ1-1	once	TRBV5-1	-	TGCGCCAGCAGCTTGAACGACGAGAAGCGAACTGAAGCTTTCTTT	CASSLNDEKRTEAFF
TRBJ2-3	few	TRBV28	-	TGTGCCACCTCGGGAGTCCCTCTCACAGATACGCAGTATTTT	CATSGVPLTDTQYF